This T cell receptor (beta chain) derives from a study of neurological immune-mediated disorders. TCRdb redid the calling of the 5' RACE reads with MiXCR, one entry per CDR3 protein. The repertoire holds about 74,000 distinct CDR3 sequences, with less than 5.5% as singletons. Trimming took 3 bases from V and 2 from J, leaving 7 bases between them. The CDR3 length is 12 residues. Germline V gene sequence: CDR1 DFQATT, CDR2 SNEGSKA (reference sequence). This clonotype was counted ten times or more. Sequenced input: PBMCs. J is TRBJ2-5 and V is TRBV20-1; D is tentatively TRBD1 or TRBD2 (5 bases each). The source is a man aged 18-30 years with multiple sclerosis. For the CDR3, the DNA is TGCAGTGCTAGGGGACGGCAAGAGACCCAGTACTTC. Residues: CSARGRQETQYF.